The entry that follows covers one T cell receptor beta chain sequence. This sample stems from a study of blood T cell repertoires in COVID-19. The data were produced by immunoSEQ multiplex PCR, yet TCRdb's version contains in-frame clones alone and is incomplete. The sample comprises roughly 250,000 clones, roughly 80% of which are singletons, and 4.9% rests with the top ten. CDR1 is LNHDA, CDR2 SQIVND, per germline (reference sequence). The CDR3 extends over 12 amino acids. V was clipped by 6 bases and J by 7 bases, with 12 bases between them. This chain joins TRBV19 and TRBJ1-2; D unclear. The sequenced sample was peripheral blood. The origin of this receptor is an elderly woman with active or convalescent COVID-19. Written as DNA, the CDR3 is TGTGCCAGTAGCCACCACCGGGGTGGCTACACCTTC. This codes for CASSHHRGGYTF.